A selection of T cell receptor beta chains follows, all from one sample in a study of T cells in Graves' hyperthyroidism and ophthalmopathy. TCRdb re-called the multiplex PCR reads through MiXCR, storing one row per CDR3 protein. The data show 85,000 to 110,000 distinct CDR3 sequences, around 50% seen once. Sequences were obtained from blood. All receptors derive from a man in his forties with Graves' hyperthyroidism. CDR3s include the opening cysteine and the closing phenylalanine or tryptophan. D genes are given only for firm matches. Clone size is stated in some rows and not others, as once, few, many or a class when expanded.

j_gene: TRBJ2-3
d_gene: TRBD2
v_gene: TRBV10-3
abundance: .
CDR3aa: CAISDRPGLAAVITDTQYF
CDR3nt: TGTGCCATCAGTGATCGACCGGGACTAGCGGCGGTAATCACAGATACGCAGTATTTT

j_gene: TRBJ1-1
d_gene: .
v_gene: TRBV7-2
abundance: many
CDR3aa: CASSPWGNTEAFF
CDR3nt: TGTGCCAGCAGCCCCTGGGGGAACACTGAAGCTTTCTTT

j_gene: TRBJ2-7
d_gene: .
v_gene: TRBV6-2/TRBV6-3
abundance: .
CDR3aa: CASSYADYEQYF
CDR3nt: TGTGCCAGCAGTTACGCAGATTACGAGCAGTACTTC

j_gene: TRBJ2-1
d_gene: TRBD2
v_gene: TRBV12-3/TRBV12-4
abundance: once
CDR3aa: CASSWTSGSRGEQFF
CDR3nt: TGTGCCAGCAGCTGGACTAGCGGGAGTAGAGGTGAGCAGTTCTTC

j_gene: TRBJ2-7
d_gene: TRBD1
v_gene: TRBV27
abundance: few
CDR3aa: CASRKSSGQGHYEQYF
CDR3nt: TGTGCCAGCAGAAAATCCTCGGGACAGGGCCATTACGAGCAGTACTTC

j_gene: TRBJ2-7
d_gene: .
v_gene: TRBV29-1
abundance: .
CDR3aa: CSVEDPGPPYEQYF
CDR3nt: TGCAGCGTTGAGGACCCGGGACCTCCCTACGAGCAGTACTTT

j_gene: TRBJ1-2
d_gene: TRBD1
v_gene: TRBV7-9
abundance: .
CDR3aa: CASSLLGQGSTTYGYTF
CDR3nt: TGTGCCAGCAGCCTTCTGGGACAGGGTTCCACCACTTATGGCTACACCTTC

j_gene: TRBJ2-7
d_gene: TRBD2
v_gene: TRBV20-1
abundance: .
CDR3aa: CSASDLAGNSYEQYF
CDR3nt: TGCAGTGCTAGCGACCTAGCGGGGAACTCCTACGAGCAGTACTTC

j_gene: TRBJ1-6
d_gene: .
v_gene: TRBV10-1
abundance: .
CDR3aa: CASSEVGFGSPLHF
CDR3nt: TGCGCCAGCAGTGAGGTGGGGTTCGGTTCACCCCTCCACTTT

j_gene: TRBJ1-4
d_gene: .
v_gene: TRBV20-1
abundance: .
CDR3aa: CSGGDSLTNEKLFF
CDR3nt: TGCAGTGGTGGTGACAGCCTTACTAATGAAAAACTGTTTTTT

j_gene: TRBJ1-4
d_gene: .
v_gene: TRBV28
abundance: .
CDR3aa: CASTGGGQVGLEKLFF
CDR3nt: TGTGCCAGCACCGGGGGGGGGCAGGTGGGATTAGAAAAACTGTTTTTT

j_gene: TRBJ2-1
d_gene: .
v_gene: TRBV13
abundance: many
CDR3aa: CASNSAGVHEQFF
CDR3nt: TGTGCCAGCAACTCCGCCGGTGTGCATGAGCAGTTCTTC

j_gene: TRBJ2-1
d_gene: .
v_gene: TRBV15
abundance: many
CDR3aa: CATSSQIPKGNEQFF
CDR3nt: TGTGCCACCAGCAGTCAAATCCCGAAAGGGAATGAGCAGTTCTTC

j_gene: TRBJ1-2
d_gene: .
v_gene: TRBV2
abundance: .
CDR3aa: CASSSSGIGHYTF
CDR3nt: TGTGCCAGCAGTTCCAGCGGGATTGGACACTACACCTTC

j_gene: TRBJ1-1
d_gene: .
v_gene: TRBV9
abundance: many
CDR3aa: CASSVGGMNTEAFF
CDR3nt: TGTGCCAGCAGCGTAGGTGGGATGAACACTGAAGCTTTCTTT

j_gene: TRBJ2-7
d_gene: TRBD1
v_gene: TRBV7-9
abundance: many
CDR3aa: CASSHRDRGEQYF
CDR3nt: TGTGCCAGCAGCCACCGGGACAGGGGCGAGCAGTACTTC

j_gene: TRBJ2-1
d_gene: TRBD2
v_gene: TRBV20-1
abundance: .
CDR3aa: CSARRAGLATEQFF
CDR3nt: TGCAGTGCTAGAAGGGCCGGACTAGCGACTGAGCAGTTCTTC

j_gene: TRBJ2-3
d_gene: TRBD2
v_gene: TRBV20-1
abundance: many
CDR3aa: CSAFSGRSTDTQYF
CDR3nt: TGCAGTGCTTTTAGCGGGAGGAGTACAGATACGCAGTATTTT

j_gene: TRBJ1-1
d_gene: .
v_gene: TRBV3-1
abundance: .
CDR3aa: CASSQDHGEAFF
CDR3nt: TGTGCCAGCAGCCAAGATCACGGGGAGGCTTTCTTT

j_gene: TRBJ2-7
d_gene: .
v_gene: TRBV6-5
abundance: .
CDR3aa: CASSYRTSIYEQYF
CDR3nt: TGTGCCAGCAGTTATAGGACGAGCATCTACGAGCAGTACTTC

j_gene: TRBJ2-5
d_gene: .
v_gene: TRBV29-1
abundance: once
CDR3aa: CSVARETQYF
CDR3nt: TGCAGCGTTGCGAGAGAGACTCAGTACTTC

j_gene: TRBJ1-2
d_gene: .
v_gene: TRBV19
abundance: .
CDR3aa: CASSTRTAYGYTF
CDR3nt: TGTGCCAGTAGTACGCGGACTGCGTATGGCTACACCTTC

j_gene: TRBJ1-1
d_gene: .
v_gene: TRBV20-1
abundance: .
CDR3aa: CSAGGLNTEAFF
CDR3nt: TGCAGTGCTGGGGGCCTGAACACTGAAGCTTTCTTT

j_gene: TRBJ1-3
d_gene: .
v_gene: TRBV10-3
abundance: once
CDR3aa: CAISAGLAGNTIYF
CDR3nt: TGTGCCATCAGTGCCGGACTAGCGGGAAACACCATATATTTT

j_gene: TRBJ2-1
d_gene: TRBD2
v_gene: TRBV29-1
abundance: many
CDR3aa: CSVQLSGRAEDEQFF
CDR3nt: TGCAGCGTCCAACTTAGCGGGAGGGCCGAGGATGAGCAGTTCTTC

j_gene: TRBJ1-2
d_gene: TRBD1
v_gene: TRBV24-1
abundance: .
CDR3aa: CATRPTGAANYGYTF
CDR3nt: TGTGCCACCAGACCGACAGGGGCTGCTAACTATGGCTACACCTTC

j_gene: TRBJ1-4
d_gene: .
v_gene: TRBV2
abundance: .
CDR3aa: CASRGGVEKLFF
CDR3nt: TGTGCCAGTCGGGGGGGGGTTGAAAAACTGTTTTTT

j_gene: TRBJ2-3
d_gene: TRBD1
v_gene: TRBV15
abundance: .
CDR3aa: CATSIGQGSADTQYF
CDR3nt: TGTGCCACCAGCATCGGACAGGGTAGCGCAGATACGCAGTATTTT

j_gene: TRBJ1-6
d_gene: TRBD1
v_gene: TRBV13
abundance: .
CDR3aa: CASSSTGVWGSPLHF
CDR3nt: TGTGCCAGCAGCTCGACAGGGGTTTGGGGTTCACCCCTCCACTTT

j_gene: TRBJ1-2
d_gene: TRBD1
v_gene: TRBV19
abundance: .
CDR3aa: CASSIAGTGVSYGYTF
CDR3nt: TGTGCCAGTAGTATCGCCGGGACAGGGGTTAGCTATGGCTACACCTTC

j_gene: TRBJ2-3
d_gene: TRBD2
v_gene: TRBV5-1
abundance: many
CDR3aa: CASSLVAGWGGDTQYF
CDR3nt: TGCGCCAGCAGCTTAGTAGCGGGGTGGGGGGGAGATACGCAGTATTTT

j_gene: TRBJ2-3
d_gene: .
v_gene: TRBV20-1
abundance: .
CDR3aa: CSARPLRASADTQYF
CDR3nt: TGCAGTGCTAGACCCCTTAGGGCGAGCGCAGATACGCAGTATTTT

j_gene: TRBJ1-1
d_gene: .
v_gene: TRBV19
abundance: many
CDR3aa: CASSGAGLLNTEAFF
CDR3nt: TGTGCCAGTAGTGGGGCAGGACTCTTGAACACTGAAGCTTTCTTT

j_gene: TRBJ2-3
d_gene: TRBD2
v_gene: TRBV4-2
abundance: .
CDR3aa: CASSQDGTSGYNEQYF
CDR3nt: TGTGCCAGCAGCCAAGATGGGACTAGCGGGTACAATGAGCAGTATTTT

j_gene: TRBJ2-7
d_gene: TRBD2
v_gene: TRBV6-1
abundance: .
CDR3aa: CASKEGGTSGSRSYEQYF
CDR3nt: TGTGCCAGCAAGGAGGGGGGGACTAGCGGGAGTAGAAGCTACGAGCAGTACTTC

j_gene: TRBJ1-2
d_gene: .
v_gene: TRBV30
abundance: few
CDR3aa: CAWSIVRSGYTF
CDR3nt: TGTGCCTGGAGTATAGTGCGGTCTGGCTACACCTTC

j_gene: TRBJ2-4
d_gene: TRBD2
v_gene: TRBV7-2
abundance: few
CDR3aa: CASSLNGAGGGIQYF
CDR3nt: TGTGCCAGCAGCTTAAATGGGGCGGGGGGTGGCATTCAGTACTTC

j_gene: TRBJ2-3
d_gene: .
v_gene: TRBV20-1
abundance: many
CDR3aa: CSAGGGSSQYF
CDR3nt: TGCAGTGCCGGTGGTGGTAGTTCGCAGTATTTT

j_gene: TRBJ1-2
d_gene: .
v_gene: TRBV19
abundance: .
CDR3aa: CASRYSGHRGYTF
CDR3nt: TGCGCCAGTAGGTACTCGGGGCATCGTGGCTACACCTTC

j_gene: TRBJ2-5
d_gene: TRBD2
v_gene: TRBV30
abundance: .
CDR3aa: CASVAGGRETQYF
CDR3nt: TGTGCTTCGGTAGCGGGAGGACGAGAGACCCAGTACTTC